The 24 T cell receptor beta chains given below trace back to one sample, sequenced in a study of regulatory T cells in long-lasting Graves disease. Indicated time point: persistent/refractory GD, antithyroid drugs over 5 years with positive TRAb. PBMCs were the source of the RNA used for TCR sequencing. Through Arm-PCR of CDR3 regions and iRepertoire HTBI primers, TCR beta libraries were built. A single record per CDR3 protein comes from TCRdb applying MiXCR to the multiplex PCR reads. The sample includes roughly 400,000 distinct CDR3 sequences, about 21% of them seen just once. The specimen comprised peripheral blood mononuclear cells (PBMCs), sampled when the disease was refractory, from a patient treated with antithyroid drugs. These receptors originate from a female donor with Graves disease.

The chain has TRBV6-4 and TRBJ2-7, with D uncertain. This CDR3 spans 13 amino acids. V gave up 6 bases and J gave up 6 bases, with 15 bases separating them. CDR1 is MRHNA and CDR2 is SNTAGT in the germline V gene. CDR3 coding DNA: TGTGCCAGCAGCAACAGACATGCTAGCGAGCAGTACTTC. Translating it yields CASSNRHASEQYF.

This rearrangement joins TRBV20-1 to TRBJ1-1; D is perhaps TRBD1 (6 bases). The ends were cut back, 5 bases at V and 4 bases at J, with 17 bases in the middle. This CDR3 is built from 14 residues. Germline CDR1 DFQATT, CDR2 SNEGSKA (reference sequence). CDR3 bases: TGCAGTGCTCGGGGAGGGGGGGGTTTCACTGAAGCTTTCTTT. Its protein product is CSARGGGGFTEAFF.

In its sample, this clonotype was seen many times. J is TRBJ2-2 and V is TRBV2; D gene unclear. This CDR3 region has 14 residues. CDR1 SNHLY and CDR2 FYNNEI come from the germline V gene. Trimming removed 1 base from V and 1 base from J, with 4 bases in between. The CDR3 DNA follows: TGTGCCAGCAGTGAAGAACAGAACACCGGGGAGCTGTTTTTT. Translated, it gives CASSEEQNTGELFF.

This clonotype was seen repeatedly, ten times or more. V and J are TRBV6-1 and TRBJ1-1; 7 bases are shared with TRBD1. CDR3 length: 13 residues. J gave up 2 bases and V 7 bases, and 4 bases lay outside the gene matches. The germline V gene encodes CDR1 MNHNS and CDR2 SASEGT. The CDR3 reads CASTGDSNTEAFF. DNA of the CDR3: TGTGCCAGCACCGGGGACAGTAACACTGAAGCTTTCTTT.

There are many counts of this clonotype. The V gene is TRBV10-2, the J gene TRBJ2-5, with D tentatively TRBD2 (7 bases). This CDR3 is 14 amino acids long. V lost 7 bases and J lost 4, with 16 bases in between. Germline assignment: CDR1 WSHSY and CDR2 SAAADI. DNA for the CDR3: TGCGCCAGCAACCTAGCGGAGGGGGGAGAGACCCAGTACTTC. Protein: CASNLAEGGETQYF.

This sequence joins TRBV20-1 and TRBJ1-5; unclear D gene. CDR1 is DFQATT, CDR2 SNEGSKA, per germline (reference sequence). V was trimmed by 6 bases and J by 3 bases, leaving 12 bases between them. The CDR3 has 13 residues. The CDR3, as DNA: TGCAGTGCCCAGACCGCTACCAATCAGCCCCAGCATTTT. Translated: CSAQTATNQPQHF.

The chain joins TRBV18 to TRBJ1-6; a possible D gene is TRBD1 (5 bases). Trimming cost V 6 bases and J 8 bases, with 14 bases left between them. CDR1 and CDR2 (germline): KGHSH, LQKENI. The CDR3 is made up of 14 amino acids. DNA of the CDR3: TGTGCCAGCTCCCGGGACGTTAAGGATTCACCCCTCCACTTT. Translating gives CASSRDVKDSPLHF.

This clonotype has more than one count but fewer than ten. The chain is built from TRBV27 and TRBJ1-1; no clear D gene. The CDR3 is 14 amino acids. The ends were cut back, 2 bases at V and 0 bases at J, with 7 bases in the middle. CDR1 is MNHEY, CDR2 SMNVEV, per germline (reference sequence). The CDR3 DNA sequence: TGTGCCAGCAGTTTAGGGTTCATGAACACTGAAGCTTTCTTT. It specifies CASSLGFMNTEAFF.

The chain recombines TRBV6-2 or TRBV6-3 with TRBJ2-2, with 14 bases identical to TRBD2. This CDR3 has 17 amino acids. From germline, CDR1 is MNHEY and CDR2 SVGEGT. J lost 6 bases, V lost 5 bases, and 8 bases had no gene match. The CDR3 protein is CASSAGGLAGVPGELFF. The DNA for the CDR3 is TGTGCCAGCAGTGCCGGGGGACTAGCGGGAGTTCCCGGGGAGCTGTTTTTT.

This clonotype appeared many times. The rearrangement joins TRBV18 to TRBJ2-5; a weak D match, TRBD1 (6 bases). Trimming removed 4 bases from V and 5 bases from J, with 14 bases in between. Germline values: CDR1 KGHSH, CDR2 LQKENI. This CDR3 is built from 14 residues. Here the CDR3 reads CASSQIQGSETQYF. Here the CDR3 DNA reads TGTGCCAGCTCACAAATACAGGGATCGGAGACCCAGTACTTC.

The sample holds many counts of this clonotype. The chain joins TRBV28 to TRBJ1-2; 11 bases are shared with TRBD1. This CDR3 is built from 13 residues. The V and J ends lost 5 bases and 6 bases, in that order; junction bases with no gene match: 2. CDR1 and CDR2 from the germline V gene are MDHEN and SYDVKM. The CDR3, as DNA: TGTGCCAGCAGTCCGGGACAGGGGGATGGCTACACCTTC. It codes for CASSPGQGDGYTF.

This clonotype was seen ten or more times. Here the CDR3 reads CSVSQGPGNTIYF. In DNA, the CDR3 is TGCAGCGTGTCACAGGGCCCTGGAAACACCATATATTTT. The chain uses TRBV29-1 and TRBJ1-3, with D possibly being TRBD1 (6 bases). V was trimmed by 6 bases and J by 2 bases, leaving 11 bases between them. From germline, CDR1 is SQVTM and CDR2 ANQGSEA. This CDR3 comprises 13 residues.

CDR3: CASMAGRTDTQYF. CDR3 coding DNA: TGTGCCAGTATGGCGGGCCGCACAGATACGCAGTATTTT. This chain connects TRBV19 to TRBJ2-3, with D possibly matching TRBD2 (5 bases). CDR1 is LNHDA and CDR2 is SQIVND in the germline V gene (reference sequence). This CDR3 is 13 amino acids long. V lost 7 bases, J lost 1 base, and 9 bases lay in between.

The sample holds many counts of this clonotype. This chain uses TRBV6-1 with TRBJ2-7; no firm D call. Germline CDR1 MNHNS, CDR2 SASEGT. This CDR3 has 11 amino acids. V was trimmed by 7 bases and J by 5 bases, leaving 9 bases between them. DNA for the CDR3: TGTGCCAGCAACTTAATCCACGAGCAGTACTTC. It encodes CASNLIHEQYF.

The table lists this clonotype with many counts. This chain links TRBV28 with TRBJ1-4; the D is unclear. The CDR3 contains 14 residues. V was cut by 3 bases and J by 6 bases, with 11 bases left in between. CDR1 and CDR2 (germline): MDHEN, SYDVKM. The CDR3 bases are TGTGCCAGCAGTTTCCGTGCTTTGGATGAAAAACTGTTTTTT. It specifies CASSFRALDEKLFF. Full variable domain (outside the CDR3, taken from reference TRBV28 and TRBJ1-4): DVKVTQSSRYLVKRTGEKVFLECVQDMDHENMFWYRQDPGLGLRLIYFSYDVKMKEKGDIPEGYSVSREKKERFSLILESASTNQTSMYLCASSFRALDEKLFFGSGTQLSVL.

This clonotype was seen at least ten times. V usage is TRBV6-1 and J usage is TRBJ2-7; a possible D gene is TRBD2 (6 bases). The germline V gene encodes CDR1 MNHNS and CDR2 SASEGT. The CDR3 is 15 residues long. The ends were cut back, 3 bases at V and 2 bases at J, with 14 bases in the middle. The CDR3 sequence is CASSDETRLAYEQYF. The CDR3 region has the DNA TGTGCCAGCAGTGATGAGACTAGACTTGCCTACGAGCAGTACTTC.

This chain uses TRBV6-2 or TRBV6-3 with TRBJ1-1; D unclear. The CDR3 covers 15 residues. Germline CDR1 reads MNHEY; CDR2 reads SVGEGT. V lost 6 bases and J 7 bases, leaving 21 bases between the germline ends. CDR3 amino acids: CASRPHRATENEAFF. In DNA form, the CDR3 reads TGTGCCAGCAGACCCCACCGTGCGACGGAGAATGAAGCTTTCTTT.

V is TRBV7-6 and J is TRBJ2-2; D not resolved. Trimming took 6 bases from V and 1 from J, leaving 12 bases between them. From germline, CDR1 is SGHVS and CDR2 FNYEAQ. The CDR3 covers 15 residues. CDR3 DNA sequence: TGTGCCAGCAGTCAGTCCCCGAGGAACACCGGGGAGCTGTTTTTT. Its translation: CASSQSPRNTGELFF.

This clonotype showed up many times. The CDR3 nucleotides are TGTGCCAGCAGTCAGGGCGAGAACACTGAAGCTTTCTTT. This translates into CASSQGENTEAFF. V is TRBV3-1 and J is TRBJ1-1; D may be TRBD1 (5 bases). Per the germline V gene, CDR1 is LGHDT and CDR2 is YNNKEL (reference sequence). The CDR3 runs to 13 residues. The V gene lost 6 bases and the J gene lost 1 base, with 9 bases spanning the gap.

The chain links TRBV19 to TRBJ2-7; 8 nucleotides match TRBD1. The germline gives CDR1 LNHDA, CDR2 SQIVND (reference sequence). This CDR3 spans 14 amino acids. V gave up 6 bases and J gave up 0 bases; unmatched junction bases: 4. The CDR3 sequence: CASSRQGSSYEQYF. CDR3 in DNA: TGTGCCAGTAGCCGACAGGGGAGCTCCTACGAGCAGTACTTC.

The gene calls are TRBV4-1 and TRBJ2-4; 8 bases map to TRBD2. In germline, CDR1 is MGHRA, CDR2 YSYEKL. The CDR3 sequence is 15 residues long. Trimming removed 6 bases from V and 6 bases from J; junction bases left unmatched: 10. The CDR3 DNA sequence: TGCGCCAGCAGGGACGGGGGGGAAGGGGGAAACATTCAGTACTTC. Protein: CASRDGGEGGNIQYF.

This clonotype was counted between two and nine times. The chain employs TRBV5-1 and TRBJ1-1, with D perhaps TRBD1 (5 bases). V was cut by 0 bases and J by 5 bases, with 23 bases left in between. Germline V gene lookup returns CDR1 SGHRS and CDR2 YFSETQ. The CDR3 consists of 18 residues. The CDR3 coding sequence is TGCGCCAGCAGCTTGGCGGGGGGGACCGCACTCTGGCGGACTGAAGCTTTCTTT. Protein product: CASSLAGGTALWRTEAFF.

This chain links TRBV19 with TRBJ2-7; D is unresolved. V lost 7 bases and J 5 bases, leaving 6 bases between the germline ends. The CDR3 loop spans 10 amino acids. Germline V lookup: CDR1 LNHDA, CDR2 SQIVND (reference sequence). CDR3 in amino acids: CASTDDEQYF. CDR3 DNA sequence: TGTGCCAGTACCGACGACGAGCAGTACTTC.

The CDR3 loop reads CASSYPGTGDTDTQYF. CDR3 DNA: TGTGCCAGCAGTTACCCCGGGACAGGGGACACAGATACGCAGTATTTT. The V call is TRBV2, the J call TRBJ2-3; 10 bases match TRBD1. Unmatched junction bases numbered 7, after V lost 5 bases and J lost 2 bases. This CDR3 spans 16 amino acids. Germline assignment: CDR1 SNHLY and CDR2 FYNNEI.